The subject of this entry is one T cell receptor (beta chain). Some clones are missing from TCRdb's copy, which holds only in-frame ones; the method was immunoSEQ multiplex PCR. Of around 4,400 clones listed, roughly 84% are singletons. This specimen comes from a study of hypomethylating agent response in myelodysplastic syndrome. The V end lost 4 bases, the J end lost 0 bases, and 24 bases lay between the germline ends. The CDR3 has 19 residues. Germline assignment: CDR1 SEHNR and CDR2 FQNEAQ (reference sequence). This chain links TRBV7-9 with TRBJ2-5, with D maybe TRBD1 (6 bases). Sample: bone marrow, taken before or after starting hypomethylating agent treatment for myelodysplastic syndrome (not recorded which). The receptor comes from a human donor with myelodysplastic syndrome. The CDR3 region has the DNA TGTGCCAGCAGCTCCCCGGACAGCCCCTCCGACCTGTACCAAGAGACCCAGTACTTC. Translated: CASSSPDSPSDLYQETQYF.